These T cell receptor beta chains were read from a single sample in a study of cytomegalovirus exposure and HLA in healthy donors. The method was immunoSEQ multiplex PCR; TCRdb's version includes in-frame clones alone and lacks a portion of them. The table lists 200,000 to 250,000 clones, more than 70% of them singletons. The sample taken for sequencing was PBMCs. The receptors shown here come from a human donor in good health. Both conserved end residues are part of each CDR3. Each record gives: V gene, D gene, clone size, J gene, CDR3 DNA, CDR3 protein. A D gene is named only where the DNA matches it firmly. Where a row states a size, it is once, few, many or the class of an expanded clone; other rows omit it.

>TRBV6-6|NA|few|TRBJ1-5
TGTGCCAGCAGGACCCGACAGTCCGATCAGCCCCAGCATTTT
CASRTRQSDQPQHF
>TRBV10-3|NA|NA|TRBJ1-4
TGTGCCATCAGTGAGTCCACATCAAATGAAAAACTGTTTTTT
CAISESTSNEKLFF
>TRBV5-4|NA|few|TRBJ2-5
TGTGCCAGCAGCTCCGCCGGCCAGCGAACCCTGCAAGAGACCCAGTACTTC
CASSSAGQRTLQETQYF
>TRBV7-9|TRBD1|NA|TRBJ1-1
TGTGCCAACAGCTTATGGGGGACAGGCAACACTGAAGCTTTCTTT
CANSLWGTGNTEAFF
>TRBV5-1|NA|NA|TRBJ1-2
TGCGCCAGCAGACTGGTGGAGGTCAAGGGCGGCTACACCTTC
CASRLVEVKGGYTF
>TRBV28|TRBD1|NA|TRBJ2-2
TGTGCCAGCAGTTTCGGGACAGGGGTTAACACCGGGGAGCTGTTTTTT
CASSFGTGVNTGELFF
>TRBV29-1|TRBD2|NA|TRBJ2-5
TGCAGCGTGGGGGGGTACGGTTTGGAGACCCAGTACTTC
CSVGGYGLETQYF
>TRBV28|TRBD1|NA|TRBJ1-2
TGTGCCAGCAGCCGGGGACAGGGCGGCTATGGCTACACCTTC
CASSRGQGGYGYTF
>TRBV5-1|NA|NA|TRBJ2-1
TGCGCCAGCAGCTTGGGGACAGACTCCTACAATGAGCAGTTCTTC
CASSLGTDSYNEQFF
>TRBV7-2|NA|once|TRBJ1-1
TGTGCCAGCACTAAAGCTCTGCGGGGCCTCACTGAAGCTTTCTTT
CASTKALRGLTEAFF
>TRBV2|TRBD1|NA|TRBJ1-5
TGTGCCAGCAGGCACAGGGGCGGGGATCAGCCCCAGCATTTT
CASRHRGGDQPQHF
>TRBV6-1|TRBD2|NA|TRBJ2-1
TGTGCCAGCAGTGAACCCGGGGGGTCGGAAAATGAGCAGTTCTTC
CASSEPGGSENEQFF
>TRBV7-2|TRBD1|NA|TRBJ1-6
TGTGCCAGCAGCACCCTGACAGGGGGATTCAATTCACCCCTCCACTTT
CASSTLTGGFNSPLHF
>TRBV27|NA|NA|TRBJ1-4
TGTGCCAGCAGTTCAAACAGGGCAACTAATGAAAAACTGTTTTTT
CASSSNRATNEKLFF
>TRBV5-4|TRBD2|NA|TRBJ2-3
TGTGCCAGCAGCTACCCGGCGGGGGGCACAGATACGCAGTATTTT
CASSYPAGGTDTQYF
>TRBV6-4|TRBD2|few|TRBJ2-1
TGTGCCAGCAGTGAAAAACTAGCGGGAGATGATGAGCAGTTCTTC
CASSEKLAGDDEQFF
>TRBV9|TRBD2|NA|TRBJ2-7
TGTGCCAGCAGCGAGACTAGCGGGAGGTGGGGCGAGCAGTACTTC
CASSETSGRWGEQYF
>TRBV27|TRBD2|NA|TRBJ2-7
TGTGCCAGCAGTTTCGCGGGAGGTTCCTACGAGCAGTACTTC
CASSFAGGSYEQYF
>TRBV2|TRBD1|NA|TRBJ2-7
TGTGCCAGCAGTGACTGGGACAGGGTTCGCGAGCAGTACTTC
CASSDWDRVREQYF
>TRBV5-4|TRBD2|once|TRBJ2-1
TGTGCCAGCAGCTTGCTGACTAGCGGGACCTACAATGAGCAGTTCTTC
CASSLLTSGTYNEQFF
>TRBV7-9|NA|NA|TRBJ2-1
TGTGCCAGCAGTTCCCACTGGACTAAGAATGAGCAGTTCTTC
CASSSHWTKNEQFF
>TRBV2|TRBD1|once|TRBJ1-3
TGTGCCAGCAGCGCTAGACAGGGGGCGGCCGGAAACACCATATATTTT
CASSARQGAAGNTIYF
>TRBV5-4|TRBD1|few|TRBJ1-1
TGTGCCCTCCAAAAGGGGGCGAAAACTGAAGCTTTCTTT
CALQKGAKTEAFF
>TRBV29-1|TRBD1|NA|TRBJ1-4
TGCAGCGTCCAGGACAGGGGGCATCTAACTAATGAAAAACTGTTTTTT
CSVQDRGHLTNEKLFF
>TRBV15|TRBD2|few|TRBJ2-1
TGTGCCACCAGCAGACTAGCGGGAGAGTCCCATGAGCAGTTCTTC
CATSRLAGESHEQFF
>TRBV2|NA|once|TRBJ2-7
TGTGCCAGCAGTGAACGGTCTCAGCAGTACTTC
CASSERSQQYF
>TRBV5-1|NA|few|TRBJ2-2
TGCGCCAGCAGCTTTGGAAGGGGAGGCGCCGGGGAGCTGTTTTTT
CASSFGRGGAGELFF
>TRBV7-9|TRBD2|NA|TRBJ2-1
TGTGCCAGCAGCCGTGCGGACTATAGCGGGAGCTATGAGCAGTTCTTC
CASSRADYSGSYEQFF
>TRBV19|TRBD1|NA|TRBJ1-2
TGTGCCAGTAGTTTGACAGGGAACGGCTACACCTTC
CASSLTGNGYTF
>TRBV4-3|TRBD2|NA|TRBJ2-7
TGCGCCAGCAGCCAAGGACTAGCGGGAGGGCCCTACGAGCAGTACTTC
CASSQGLAGGPYEQYF
>TRBV15|NA|NA|TRBJ2-5
TGTGCCACCAGCAGAGGGCTAGAGCAAGAGACCCAGTACTTC
CATSRGLEQETQYF
>TRBV30|NA|NA|TRBJ1-3
TGTGCCTGGGGTCAGGGGGGAAACACCATATATTTT
CAWGQGGNTIYF
>TRBV4-3|TRBD1|once|TRBJ2-5
TGCGCCAGCAGCCAAGATCCCACAGGGGAAGAGACCCAGTACTTC
CASSQDPTGEETQYF
>TRBV10-3|TRBD2|NA|TRBJ2-5
TGTGCCATCAGTGAACTAGCGGGAGAAGAGACCCAGTACTTC
CAISELAGEETQYF
>TRBV7-7|NA|NA|TRBJ2-2
TGTGCTAGCAGCTTGGCTGGGGGCATCGAAACCGGGGAGCTGTTTTTT
CASSLAGGIETGELFF
>TRBV19|NA|NA|TRBJ2-7
TGTGCCAGTAGTATCGGAGCCGGATACTCCTACGAGCAGTACTTC
CASSIGAGYSYEQYF
>TRBV19|NA|NA|TRBJ2-7
TGTGCCAGTAGTGTGGGTTCCAGGGACGAGCAGTACTTC
CASSVGSRDEQYF
>TRBV5-1|NA|NA|TRBJ2-7
TGCGCCAGCAGCTGGGGGGACTCAACGGGGGAGCAGTACTTC
CASSWGDSTGEQYF
>TRBV13|NA|NA|TRBJ1-5
TGTGCCAGCAGCGGCCAGGGGCCCCGCAATCAGCCCCAGCATTTT
CASSGQGPRNQPQHF
>TRBV28|NA|NA|TRBJ2-1
TGTGCCAGCAGTTTATCCCGCCCAGGCAATGAGCAGTTCTTC
CASSLSRPGNEQFF
>TRBV30|NA|NA|TRBJ1-1
TGTGCCTGGAGTGTACTAGGGAACACTGAAGCTTTCTTT
CAWSVLGNTEAFF
>TRBV7-8|TRBD2|NA|TRBJ2-5
TGTGCCAGCAGCTCGGTCGCGGGAGTAGGACTAGAGACCCAGTACTTC
CASSSVAGVGLETQYF
>TRBV11-2|NA|NA|TRBJ2-4
TGTGCCAGCAGCTTAGATGGGGGGGCGGCCAAAAACATTCAGTACTTC
CASSLDGGAAKNIQYF
>TRBV18|NA|NA|TRBJ2-5
TGTGCCAGCTCACTCCAATTCGGGGGGACACAAGAGACCCAGTACTTC
CASSLQFGGTQETQYF